The T cell receptor beta chain under discussion was sequenced for a study of T-cell reconstitution after alpha-beta-depleted transplantation in children. Concerning this clonotype: The antigen is unknown.

Study observations and caveats: After transplant, at about two months, alpha-beta T cells were reportedly derived from several hundred expanded graft clones. After one year, T-cell counts and TCRbeta diversity mostly came from new T cells. Surviving recipient T cells and intrathymic progenitors accounted for some patients' high TCRbeta diversity at day 60.

Using unique molecular identifiers, the investigators prepared the TCRbeta library. TCRdb ran MiXCR on the PCR reads and lists one entry per CDR3 protein. The sample comprises around 140,000 distinct CDR3 sequences, 8% to 10% of which are singletons, and 18% rests with the top ten. The ends lost 2 bases at V and 1 base at J; junction bases unmatched: 2. The CDR3 has 14 amino acids. Per germline, CDR1 SGHNT and CDR2 YYREEE (reference sequence). The input for sequencing was PBMCs, mostly from graft donor cells, taken 180 days after TCRalphabeta/CD19-depleted stem cell transplant. The J gene is TRBJ2-5, the V gene TRBV5-4; 7 positions match TRBD2. The sequence derives from a female patient between 2 and 15 years old who had a stem cell transplant for congenital amegakaryocytic thrombocytopenia, so the T cells may come from the graft donor. CDR3 sequence reads: CASSFSSGQETQYF. The CDR3 region has the DNA TGTGCCAGCAGCTTTTCTAGCGGCCAAGAGACCCAGTACTTC.